The entry below describes one T cell receptor beta chain. Its antigen is undetermined. The data were obtained in a study of cytomegalovirus exposure and HLA in healthy donors. Study observations and caveats: In an earlier analysis, most TCR beta V segments were productive about 87% or about 30% of the time.

Primers included in the PCR were 60 Vbeta and 13 Jbeta primers. TCRdb's table, derived via immunoSEQ multiplex PCR, lists solely in-frame clones and lacks some. In the table there are over 150,000 clones, 82% of which are singletons. J lost 6 bases, V lost 3 bases, and 7 bases had no gene match. The germline gives CDR1 MNHEY, CDR2 SMNVEV (reference sequence). The CDR3 covers 14 residues. Sequencing input: PBMCs. The TCR comes from a boy aged 2 to 10 in good health and CMV-seronegative. The chain has TRBV27 and TRBJ2-7, with 8 bases fitting TRBD1. In nucleotides, the CDR3 is TGTGCCAGCAGTTTCTTTCAACAGGGGGGCGAGCAGTACTTC. Encoded protein: CASSFFQQGGEQYF.